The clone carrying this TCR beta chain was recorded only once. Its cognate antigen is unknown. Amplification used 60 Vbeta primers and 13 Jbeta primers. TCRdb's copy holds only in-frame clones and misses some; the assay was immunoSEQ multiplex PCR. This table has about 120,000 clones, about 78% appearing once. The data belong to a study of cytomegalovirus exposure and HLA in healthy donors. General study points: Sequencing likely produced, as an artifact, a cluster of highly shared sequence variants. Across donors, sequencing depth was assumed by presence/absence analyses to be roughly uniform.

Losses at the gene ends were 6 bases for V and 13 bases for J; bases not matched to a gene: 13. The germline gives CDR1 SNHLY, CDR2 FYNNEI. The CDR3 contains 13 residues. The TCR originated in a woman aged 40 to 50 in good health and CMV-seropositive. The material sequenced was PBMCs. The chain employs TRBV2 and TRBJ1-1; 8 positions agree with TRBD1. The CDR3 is CASRDPGGGRGFF. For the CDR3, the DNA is TGTGCCAGCAGGGATCCAGGGGGCGGGCGCGGTTTCTTT.